The TCR beta chain described here comes from a study of blood T cell repertoires in COVID-19. Study-level background: In each case, the material was cDNA or gDNA derived from T cells, B-cell-depleted T cells, or PBMCs.

J gave up 5 bases and V 5 bases, and 6 bases lay outside the gene matches. The CDR3 consists of 14 residues. Germline assignment: CDR1 LNHDA and CDR2 SQIVND (reference sequence). Original methodology: Reference gene primer amplification gave estimated nucleated cell counts. The table came from immunoSEQ multiplex PCR; TCRdb's copy has only in-frame clones and leaves some out. For V, J and clone size, that table is used; D and trimming come from the DNA. Counted here are about 200,000 clones, roughly 90% occurring once; the ten biggest clones make up roughly 8.8%. Those enrolled, adults aged 18 to 89 years, came from around 25 US areas. Clinical history as reported by participants underpinned cohort assignment.

Sequenced material: PBMCs or T cells enriched from blood (not recorded which). The chain joins TRBV19 to TRBJ2-5, with TRBD1 matching 9 bases. This TCR derives from a young woman who had recovered from COVID-19. As DNA, the CDR3 is TGTGCCAGTAGTCAACAGGGGGCGCGGGAGACCCAGTACTTC. It encodes CASSQQGARETQYF.